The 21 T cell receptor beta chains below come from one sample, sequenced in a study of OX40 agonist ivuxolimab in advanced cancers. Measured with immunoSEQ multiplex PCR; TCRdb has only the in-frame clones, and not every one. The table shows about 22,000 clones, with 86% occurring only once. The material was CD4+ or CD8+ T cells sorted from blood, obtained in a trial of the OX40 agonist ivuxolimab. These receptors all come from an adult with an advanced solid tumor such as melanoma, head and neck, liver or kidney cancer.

The CDR3 DNA sequence: TGTGCCAGCAGCTTAATACCGGGACAGGGCGTGAAGACCCAGTACTTC. The encoded protein is CASSLIPGQGVKTQYF. The chain joins TRBV11-2 to TRBJ2-5, with 9 bases identical to TRBD1. J was trimmed by 6 bases and V by 2 bases; bases with no gene match: 10. Germline CDR1 is SGHAT and CDR2 is FQNNGV. The CDR3 has 16 residues.

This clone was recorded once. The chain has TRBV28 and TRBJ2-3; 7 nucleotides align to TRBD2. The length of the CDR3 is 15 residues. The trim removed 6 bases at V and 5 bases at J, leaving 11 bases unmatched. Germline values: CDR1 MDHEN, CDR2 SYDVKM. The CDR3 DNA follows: TGTGCCAGCAGCCACTCCTGGCGGGAGATAGATACGCAGTATTTT. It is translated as CASSHSWREIDTQYF. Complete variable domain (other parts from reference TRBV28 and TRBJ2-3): DVKVTQSSRYLVKRTGEKVFLECVQDMDHENMFWYRQDPGLGLRLIYFSYDVKMKEKGDIPEGYSVSREKKERFSLILESASTNQTSMYLCASSHSWREIDTQYFGPGTRLTVL.

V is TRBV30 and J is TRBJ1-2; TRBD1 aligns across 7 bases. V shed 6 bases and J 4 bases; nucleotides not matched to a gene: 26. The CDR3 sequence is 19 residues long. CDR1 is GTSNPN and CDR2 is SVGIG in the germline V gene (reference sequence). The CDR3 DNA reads TGTGCCTGCCGGACTATCGGTGGGGCGAGGGACAGCTTTCGCTATGGCTACACCTTC. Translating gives CACRTIGGARDSFRYGYTF.

The CDR3, as DNA: TGTGCCAGCAGCTTCATCCCCCCCTTGGACCTTACCTCCTACGAGCAGTACTTC. Its protein product is CASSFIPPLDLTSYEQYF. V and J are TRBV7-2 and TRBJ2-7; D remains unclear. This CDR3 comprises 18 residues. Between the trimmed V and J ends, which lost 3 bases and 0 bases, there was a span of 21 bases. The V gene's germline CDR1 is SGHTA and CDR2 FQGNSA.

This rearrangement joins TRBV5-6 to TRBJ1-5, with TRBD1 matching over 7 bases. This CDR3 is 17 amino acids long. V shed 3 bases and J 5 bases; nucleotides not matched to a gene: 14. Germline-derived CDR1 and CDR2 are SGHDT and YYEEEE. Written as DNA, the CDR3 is TGTGCCAGCAGCTCCGTTTCCGACAGGGCGAGGGATCAGCCCCAGCATTTT. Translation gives CASSSVSDRARDQPQHF.

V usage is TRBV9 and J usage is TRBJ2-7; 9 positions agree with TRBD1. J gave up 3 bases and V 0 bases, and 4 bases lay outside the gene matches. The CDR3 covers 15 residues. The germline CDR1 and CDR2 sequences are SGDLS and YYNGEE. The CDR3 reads CASSVGDREFYEQYF. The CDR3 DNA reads TGTGCCAGCAGCGTAGGGGACAGGGAGTTCTACGAGCAGTACTTC.

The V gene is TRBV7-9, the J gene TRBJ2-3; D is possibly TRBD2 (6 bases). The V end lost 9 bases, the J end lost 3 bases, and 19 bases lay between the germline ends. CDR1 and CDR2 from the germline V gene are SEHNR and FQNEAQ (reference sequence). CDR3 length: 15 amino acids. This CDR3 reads CASEPVLARTDTQYF. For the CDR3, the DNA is TGTGCCAGTGAGCCAGTCCTAGCGAGGACAGATACGCAGTATTTT.

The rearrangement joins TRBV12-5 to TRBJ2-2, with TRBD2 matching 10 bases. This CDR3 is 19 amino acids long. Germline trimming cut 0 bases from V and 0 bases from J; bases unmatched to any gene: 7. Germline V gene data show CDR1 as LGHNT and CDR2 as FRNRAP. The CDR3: CASGLVLETSGSNTGELFF. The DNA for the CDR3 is TGTGCTAGTGGTTTGGTACTAGAGACTAGCGGGTCGAACACCGGGGAGCTGTTTTTT.

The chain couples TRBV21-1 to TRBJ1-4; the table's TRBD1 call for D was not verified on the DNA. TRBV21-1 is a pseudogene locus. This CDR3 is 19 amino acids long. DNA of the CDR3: TGTGCCAGCAGCAAAGCCCCAGGCAGGGGGCGGGCAACTAATGAAAAACTGTTTTTT. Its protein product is CASSKAPGRGRATNEKLFF.

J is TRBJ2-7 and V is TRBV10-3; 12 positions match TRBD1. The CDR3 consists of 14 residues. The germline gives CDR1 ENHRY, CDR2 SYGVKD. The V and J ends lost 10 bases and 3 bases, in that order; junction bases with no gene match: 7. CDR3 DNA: TGTGCCACCGGGACAGGGGGCATTAACTACGAGCAGTACTTC. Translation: CATGTGGINYEQYF.

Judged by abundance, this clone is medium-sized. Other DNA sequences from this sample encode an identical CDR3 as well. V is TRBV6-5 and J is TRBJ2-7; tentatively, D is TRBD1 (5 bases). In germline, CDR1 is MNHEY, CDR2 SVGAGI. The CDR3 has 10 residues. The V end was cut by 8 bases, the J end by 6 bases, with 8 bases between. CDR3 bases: TGTGCCAGCGGGGCTAGCGAGCAGTACTTC. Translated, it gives CASGASEQYF.

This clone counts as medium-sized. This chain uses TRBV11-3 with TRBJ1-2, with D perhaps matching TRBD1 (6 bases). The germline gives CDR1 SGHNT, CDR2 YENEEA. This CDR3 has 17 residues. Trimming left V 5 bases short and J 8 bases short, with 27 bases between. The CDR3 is CASSTQRGGTRPVGYTF. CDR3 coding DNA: TGTGCCAGCAGCACTCAGAGGGGGGGGACGCGGCCAGTGGGCTACACCTTC.

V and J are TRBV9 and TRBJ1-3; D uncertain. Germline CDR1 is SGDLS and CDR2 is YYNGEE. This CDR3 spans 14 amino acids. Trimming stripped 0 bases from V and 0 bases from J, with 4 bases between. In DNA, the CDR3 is TGTGCCAGCAGCGTAGGCTTCTCTGGAAACACCATATATTTT. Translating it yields CASSVGFSGNTIYF.

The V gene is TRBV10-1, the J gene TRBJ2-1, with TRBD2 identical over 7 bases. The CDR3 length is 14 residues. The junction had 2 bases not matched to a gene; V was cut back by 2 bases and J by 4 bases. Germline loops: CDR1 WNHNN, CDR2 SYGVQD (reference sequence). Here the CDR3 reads CASSEGLGYNEQFF. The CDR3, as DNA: TGCGCCAGCAGTGAGGGACTAGGGTACAATGAGCAGTTCTTC.

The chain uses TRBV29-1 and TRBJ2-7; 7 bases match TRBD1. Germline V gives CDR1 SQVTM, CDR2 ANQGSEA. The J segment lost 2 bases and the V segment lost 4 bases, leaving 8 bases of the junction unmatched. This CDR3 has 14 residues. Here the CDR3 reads CSVVVPDRAYEQYF. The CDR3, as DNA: TGCAGCGTTGTAGTCCCTGACAGGGCCTACGAGCAGTACTTC.

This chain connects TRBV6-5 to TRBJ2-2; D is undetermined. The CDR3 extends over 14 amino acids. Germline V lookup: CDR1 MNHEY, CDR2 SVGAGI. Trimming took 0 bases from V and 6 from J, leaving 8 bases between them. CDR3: CASSYSSVSGELFF. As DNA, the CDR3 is TGTGCCAGCAGTTACTCGTCAGTATCCGGGGAGCTGTTTTTT.

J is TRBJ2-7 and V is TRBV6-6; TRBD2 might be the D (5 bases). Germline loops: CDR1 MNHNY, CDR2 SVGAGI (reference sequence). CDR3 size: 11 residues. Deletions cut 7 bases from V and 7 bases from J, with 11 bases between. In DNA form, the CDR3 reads TGTGCCAGCACCATGTCGGGGGAGCAGTACTTC. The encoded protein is CASTMSGEQYF.

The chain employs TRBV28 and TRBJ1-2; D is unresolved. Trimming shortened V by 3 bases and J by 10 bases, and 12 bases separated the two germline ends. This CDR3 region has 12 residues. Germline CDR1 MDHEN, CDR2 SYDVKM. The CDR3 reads CASSFGSRDYTF. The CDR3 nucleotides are TGTGCCAGCAGTTTCGGGTCGAGAGACTACACCTTC.

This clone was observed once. In nucleotides, the CDR3 is TGCAGCGCGCAGGGGGTCGAGCAGTACTTC. This encodes CSAQGVEQYF. The gene calls are TRBV29-1 and TRBJ2-7, with 7 positions matching TRBD1. The ends lost 7 bases at V and 6 bases at J; junction bases unmatched: 3. Germline V gene sequence: CDR1 SQVTM, CDR2 ANQGSEA. This CDR3 is 10 amino acids long.

CDR3 coding DNA: TGTGCCAGCAGTGAGGTCGATGGGACCCAGTACTTC. This codes for CASSEVDGTQYF. The chain is built from TRBV25-1 and TRBJ2-5, with no clear D. This CDR3 region has 12 residues. Germline CDR1 reads MGHDK; CDR2 reads SYGVNS. V lost 3 bases to trimming and J lost 7 bases, with 9 bases between them.

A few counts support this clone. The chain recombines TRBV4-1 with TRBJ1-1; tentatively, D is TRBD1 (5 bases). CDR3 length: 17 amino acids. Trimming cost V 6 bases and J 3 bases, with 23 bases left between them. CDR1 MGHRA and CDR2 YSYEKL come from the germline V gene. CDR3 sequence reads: CASSLIPGTRGDTEAFF. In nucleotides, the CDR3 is TGCGCCAGCAGTCTAATCCCAGGGACTCGAGGGGACACTGAAGCTTTCTTT.